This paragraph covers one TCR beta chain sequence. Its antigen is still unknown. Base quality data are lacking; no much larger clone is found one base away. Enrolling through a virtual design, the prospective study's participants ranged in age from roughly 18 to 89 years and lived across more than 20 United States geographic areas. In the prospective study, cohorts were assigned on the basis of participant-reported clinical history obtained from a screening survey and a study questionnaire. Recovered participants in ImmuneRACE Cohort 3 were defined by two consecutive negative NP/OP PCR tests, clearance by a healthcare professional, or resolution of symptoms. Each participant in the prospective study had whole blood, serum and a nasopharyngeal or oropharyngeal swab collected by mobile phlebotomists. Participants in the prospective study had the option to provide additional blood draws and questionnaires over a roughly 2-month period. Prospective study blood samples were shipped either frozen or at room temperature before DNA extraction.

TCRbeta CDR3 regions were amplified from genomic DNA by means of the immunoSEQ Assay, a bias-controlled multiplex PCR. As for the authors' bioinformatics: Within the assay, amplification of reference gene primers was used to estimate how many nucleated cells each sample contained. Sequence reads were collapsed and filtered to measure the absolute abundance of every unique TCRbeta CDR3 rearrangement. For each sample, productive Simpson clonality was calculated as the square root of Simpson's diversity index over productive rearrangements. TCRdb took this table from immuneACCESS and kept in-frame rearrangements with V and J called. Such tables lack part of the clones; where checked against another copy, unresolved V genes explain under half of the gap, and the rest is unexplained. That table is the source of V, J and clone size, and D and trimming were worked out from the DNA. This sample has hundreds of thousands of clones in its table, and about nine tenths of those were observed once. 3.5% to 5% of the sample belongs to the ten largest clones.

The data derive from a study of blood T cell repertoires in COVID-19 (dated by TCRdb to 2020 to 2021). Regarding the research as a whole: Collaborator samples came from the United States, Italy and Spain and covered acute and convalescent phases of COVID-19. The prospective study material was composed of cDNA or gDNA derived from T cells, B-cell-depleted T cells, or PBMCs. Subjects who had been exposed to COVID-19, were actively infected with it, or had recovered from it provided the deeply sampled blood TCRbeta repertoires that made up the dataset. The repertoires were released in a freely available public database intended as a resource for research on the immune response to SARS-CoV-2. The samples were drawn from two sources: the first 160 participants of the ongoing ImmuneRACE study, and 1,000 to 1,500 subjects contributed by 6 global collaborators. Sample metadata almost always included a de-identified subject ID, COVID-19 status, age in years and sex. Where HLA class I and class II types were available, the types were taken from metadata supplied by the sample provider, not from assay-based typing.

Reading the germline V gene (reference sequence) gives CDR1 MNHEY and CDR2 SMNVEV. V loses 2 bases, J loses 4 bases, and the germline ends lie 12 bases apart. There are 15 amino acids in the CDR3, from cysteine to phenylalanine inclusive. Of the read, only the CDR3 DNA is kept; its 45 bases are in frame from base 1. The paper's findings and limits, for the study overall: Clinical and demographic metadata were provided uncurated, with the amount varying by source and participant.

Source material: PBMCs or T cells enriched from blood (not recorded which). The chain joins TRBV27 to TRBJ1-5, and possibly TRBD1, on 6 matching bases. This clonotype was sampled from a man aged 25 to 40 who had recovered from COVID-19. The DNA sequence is TGTGCCAGCAGTTTAGGATCAGGGGCGAATCAGCCCCAGCATTTT. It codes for CASSLGSGANQPQHF.